Described below is a single T cell receptor beta chain sequence and its context. Its antigen is not known. With V trimmed by 3 bases and J by 1 base, 3 bases remained unmatched. The CDR3 has 15 amino acids. The germline V gene encodes CDR1 ENHRY and CDR2 SYGVKD. Healthy adults negative for HIV, lacking recent acute infections or vaccinations, served as donors. These data belong to a study of shared clonotypes between healthy human individuals. Study information: Donors, aged 18 to 49, were a couple of women and three men.

Only in-frame clones appear in the TCRdb table, and some are missing; sequencing was by immunoSEQ multiplex PCR. Of around 2.5 million clones listed, 80% to 95% were seen once; the top ten hold approximately 0.37%. Findings and limits, study-wide: Shared across a handful of donors were roughly 4.8% of the naive CD4 clonotypes.

This clonotype was obtained from a man aged 18 to 29 in good health. Some clones in this sample may be carry-over from other donors' samples. This rearrangement joins TRBV10-3 to TRBJ2-3, with 8 bases that match TRBD2. The source material was naive CD4+ T cells from PBMCs. Subset here: CD45RA+ positively selected. DNA of the CDR3: TGTGCCATCAGTGAAGCACTAGCGGGCACAGATACGCAGTATTTT. Translation gives CAISEALAGTDTQYF.